This record looks at one T cell receptor beta chain sequence and its context. Its antigen is undetermined. This specimen comes from a study of vaccination and CD4 T cells after COVID-19. Study context: Recovered-phase convalescent patients showed SARS-CoV-2 positivity by nasal swab PCR; nine were mild, one severe. Researchers took samples from three convalescent patients on day 14 and on days 161 to 241 after vaccination. The authors exposed cells to overlapping spike peptides derived from SARS-CoV-2, HCoV-NL63, HCoV-OC43 and HCoV-229E.

Oncomine TCR Beta short-read sequencing was applied to DNA from cultured CD4+ T cells. The genomic DNA was obtained from cultured CD4+ T cells by extraction with the QIAamp micro DNA kit. Each CDR3 protein is one row after TCRdb ran MiXCR on the PCR reads. The profile covers some 19,000 distinct CDR3 sequences, with roughly half appearing a single time and 21% taken by the ten largest. V was trimmed by 0 bases and J by 7 bases, leaving 10 bases between them. There are 13 residues in the CDR3. Germline loops: CDR1 DFQATT, CDR2 SNEGSKA (reference sequence). Time point noted: late sampling 161 to 241 days after vaccination in three convalescent patients. Described treatment: approximately nine-day PBMC culture with coronavirus spike peptide pools or control peptides (ViraFEST assay).

The chain recombines TRBV20-1 with TRBJ1-5, with D uncertain. This specimen was CD4+ T cells from blood, cultured in vitro, taken about 7 months after SARS-CoV-2 vaccination. This TCR was recovered from a human donor who had recovered from COVID-19. The DNA of the CDR3 is TGCAGTGCTAGAGATAACGTCGGGCAGCCCCAGCATTTT. Its protein product is CSARDNVGQPQHF.